The present TCR beta chain was sequenced within a study of T-cell memory formation after mild COVID-19. Findings of the study overall: Pre-infection memory contained some responding clones, which suggested that cross-reactive memory had joined. Balance between CD4 and CD8 was seen in clones contracting day 15 to 85, and a CD4+ lean was seen in later expanders.

TCRdb fed the 5' RACE reads into MiXCR, producing one record per CDR3 protein. The sample records about 560,000 distinct CDR3 sequences, over 15% being singletons. CDR3 length: 15 residues. Trimming took off 6 bases at V and 5 bases at J, with 16 bases between the two ends. Germline loops: CDR1 SNHLY, CDR2 FYNNEI. As to this clonotype: The antigen remains undetermined.

This sequence was found in an adult woman who had mild COVID-19 (a few samples of this study predate the infection). Cell type and time point are not known. Specimen: PBMCs or a T cell subset sorted from them (not recorded which). This chain connects TRBV2 to TRBJ2-2, with a tentative D call TRBD2 (5 bases). Written as DNA, the CDR3 is TGTGCCAGCAGGGAACCCTTAACTAGGACCGGGGAGCTGTTTTTT. Its translation is CASREPLTRTGELFF.